The 12 T cell receptor beta chains in this list originate from one sample, sequenced in a study of blood T cell repertoires in COVID-19. Sequencing used immunoSEQ multiplex PCR; TCRdb keeps in-frame clones, though not all of them. This sample has around 200,000 clones, with approximately 75% found just once. Input material: PBMCs or T cells enriched from blood (not recorded which). These receptors were taken from a man between 40 and 49 years old who had recovered from COVID-19.

The chain carries TRBV7-2 and TRBJ2-2; a possible D gene is TRBD2 (6 bases). This CDR3 is built from 12 residues. Germline V lookup: CDR1 SGHTA, CDR2 FQGNSA. V was cut by 5 bases and J by 11 bases, with 12 bases left in between. The chain's CDR3 is CASSQTRVELFF. The CDR3 DNA sequence: TGTGCCAGCAGCCAGACTAGAGTTGAGCTGTTTTTT.

This rearrangement joins TRBV6-5 to TRBJ1-2; TRBD1 agrees at 9 bases. The J segment lost 4 bases and the V segment lost 8 bases, leaving 2 bases of the junction unmatched. CDR1 and CDR2 (germline): MNHEY, SVGAGI. There are 12 residues in the CDR3. The CDR3 nucleotides read TGTGCCAGCTCGGGACAGGGCTATGGCTACACCTTC. Its translation: CASSGQGYGYTF.

V gene TRBV7-9 combines with J gene TRBJ2-1; D might be TRBD1 (5 bases). This CDR3 contains 14 residues. Germline-derived CDR1 and CDR2 are SEHNR and FQNEAQ (reference sequence). Trimming took off 3 bases at V and 5 bases at J, with 11 bases between the two ends. The CDR3 DNA reads TGTGCCAGCAGCTTCGGACAAATAGACAATGAGCAGTTCTTC. Its translation: CASSFGQIDNEQFF.

This chain links TRBV3-1 (or the pseudogene TRBV3-2) with TRBJ1-5; 7 bases align to TRBD1. V was clipped by 1 base and J by 0 bases; unmatched bases: 12. The CDR3 loop spans 19 amino acids. Germline V gives CDR1 LGHDT, CDR2 YNNKEL (reference sequence). The CDR3 sequence is CASSQASGTALYSNQPQHF. CDR3 DNA sequence: TGTGCCAGCAGCCAAGCCTCCGGGACAGCACTTTATAGCAATCAGCCCCAGCATTTT.

The chain links TRBV6-9 to TRBJ2-7; D perhaps matches TRBD2 (5 bases). CDR1 and CDR2 (germline): MNHGY, SVAAGI. Trimming took off 1 base at V and 4 bases at J, with 8 bases between the two ends. The CDR3 runs to 13 residues. The CDR3 DNA follows: TGTGCCAGCAGTTATTTTGGACTTTACGAGCAGTACTTC. Translated: CASSYFGLYEQYF.

The chain uses TRBV24-1 and TRBJ1-5; TRBD1 matches at 9 bases. This CDR3 is 16 amino acids long. The germline V gene has CDR1 KGHDR and CDR2 SFDVKD. After removal of 2 bases from V and 12 bases from J, the junction contained 13 bases not matched to a gene. The CDR3 sequence is CATSDSGTGSLGDQHF. The CDR3 nucleotides are TGTGCCACCAGTGATTCCGGGACAGGGTCCTTGGGGGACCAGCATTTT.

This chain uses TRBV7-2 with TRBJ1-2; TRBD1 aligns across 9 bases. CDR1 is SGHTA and CDR2 is FQGNSA in the germline V gene. Trimming removed 3 bases from V and 8 bases from J; junction bases left unmatched: 7. This CDR3 is 14 amino acids long. The CDR3 spells CASSFGQGSVGYTF. The CDR3 DNA follows: TGTGCCAGCAGCTTTGGACAGGGGAGTGTGGGCTACACCTTC.

The V call is TRBV7-9, the J call TRBJ2-1, with a tentative D call TRBD2 (5 bases). Trimming stripped 5 bases from V and 5 bases from J, with 13 bases between. Germline-derived CDR1 and CDR2 are SEHNR and FQNEAQ (reference sequence). This CDR3 has 14 amino acids. CDR3 protein: CASSAALADNEQFF. The CDR3 bases are TGTGCCAGCAGCGCCGCCCTAGCCGACAATGAGCAGTTCTTC.

The chain carries TRBV7-9 and TRBJ1-2; tentatively, D is TRBD1 (6 bases). Per germline, CDR1 SEHNR and CDR2 FQNEAQ (reference sequence). The CDR3 length is 17 residues. The V gene lost 0 bases and the J gene lost 7 bases, with 21 bases spanning the gap. CDR3 in amino acids: CASSLAGGTSPKGGYTF. The CDR3 coding sequence is TGTGCCAGCAGCTTAGCGGGGGGGACATCCCCCAAGGGTGGCTACACCTTC.

This chain joins TRBV18 and TRBJ1-1; 11 bases are shared with TRBD1. The germline V gene has CDR1 KGHSH and CDR2 LQKENI. J gave up 3 bases and V 8 bases, and 8 bases lay outside the gene matches. The length of the CDR3 is 15 residues. CDR3 nucleotides: TGTGCCAGCCGACCGGGACAGGGGGGGTACACTGAAGCTTTCTTT. Translation: CASRPGQGGYTEAFF.

This clone was counted between two and nine times. J is TRBJ2-1 and V is TRBV7-9; D unresolved. The CDR3 is made up of 15 amino acids. Deletions cut 1 base from V and 6 bases from J, with 13 bases between. Looked up from germline, CDR1 is SEHNR and CDR2 is FQNEAQ (reference sequence). CDR3 sequence: CASSLGHPQSNEQFF. In DNA form, the CDR3 reads TGTGCCAGCAGCTTAGGCCATCCACAATCCAATGAGCAGTTCTTC.

This clone was seen a few times. The chain links TRBV7-8 to TRBJ1-5, with TRBD1 matching 7 bases. The ends lost 5 bases at V and 3 bases at J; junction bases unmatched: 4. The CDR3 is 14 residues long. Germline-derived CDR1 and CDR2 are SGHVS and FQNEAQ. The CDR3 is CASSPGTDNQPQHF. CDR3 nucleotides: TGTGCCAGCAGCCCCGGGACAGACAATCAGCCCCAGCATTTT.